This section outlines one TCR beta chain sequence together with its context. What it recognizes is unknown. This specimen belongs to a study of T cell responses to AZD1222 COVID-19 vaccine. Profiling relied on immunoSEQ multiplex PCR, and the TCRdb table lists in-frame clones only, not all of them. The sample yields around 94,000 clones, around nine tenths seen once. Study-level points and caveats: Seropositive AZD1222 recipients at baseline numbered only five or six.

This clonotype was sampled from an adult in good health. The sample in question was peripheral blood, obtained on day 0 of AZD1222 vaccination.

The CDR3 sequence is CASDGSGGLGREEQFF. CDR3 nucleotide sequence: TGCGCCAGCGACGGTAGCGGGGGGTTGGGCCGGGAGGAGCAGTTCTTC. The chain links TRBV4-1 to TRBJ2-1, with TRBD2 identical over 10 bases. The germline CDR1 and CDR2 sequences are MGHRA and YSYEKL. CDR3 length: 16 residues. J lost 10 bases, V lost 8 bases, and 17 bases had no gene match.